This T cell receptor beta chain was recovered during a study of T-cell reconstitution after alpha-beta-depleted transplantation in children. This clonotype was recorded a few times. The antigen remains undetermined. Regarding the study as a whole: Elevated TCRbeta diversity at day 60 was traced, in some patients, to surviving recipient T cells and thymic progenitors. Hyperexpanded clones declined; after one year, newly produced T cells mostly supplied diversity. Expanded graft clones numbering several hundred reportedly gave rise to alpha-beta T cells about two months after transplant.

Unique molecular identifiers were incorporated during preparation of the TCRbeta library. TCRdb reanalysed the PCR reads using MiXCR and keeps one entry per CDR3 protein. The sample contains some 830,000 distinct CDR3 sequences, about 15% of which appear only once. This CDR3 has 15 amino acids. Germline V CDR1 and CDR2: SEHNR, FQNEAQ (reference sequence). V lost 1 base, J lost 4 bases, and 6 bases stayed unmatched. The receptor was derived from a male patient between 5 and 17 years old who had a stem cell transplant for acute lymphoblastic leukemia, so the T cells may come from the graft donor. The V call is TRBV7-9, the J call TRBJ2-5, with 7 nucleotides matching TRBD1. The material was PBMCs, mostly from graft donor cells, obtained 360 days after TCRalphabeta/CD19-depleted stem cell transplant. The CDR3 sequence is CASSLGRQGRETQYF. DNA of the CDR3: TGTGCCAGCAGCTTAGGCCGACAGGGTAGAGAGACCCAGTACTTC.